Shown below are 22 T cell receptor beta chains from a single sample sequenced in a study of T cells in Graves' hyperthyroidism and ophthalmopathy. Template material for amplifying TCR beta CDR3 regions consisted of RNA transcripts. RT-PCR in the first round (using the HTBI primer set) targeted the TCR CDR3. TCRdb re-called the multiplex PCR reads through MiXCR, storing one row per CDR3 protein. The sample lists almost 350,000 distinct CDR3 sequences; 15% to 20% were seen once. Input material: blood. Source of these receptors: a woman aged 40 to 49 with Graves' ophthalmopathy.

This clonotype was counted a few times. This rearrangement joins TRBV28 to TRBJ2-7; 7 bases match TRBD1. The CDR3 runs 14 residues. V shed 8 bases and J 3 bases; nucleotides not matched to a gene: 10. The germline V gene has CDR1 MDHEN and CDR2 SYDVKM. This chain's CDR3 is CASGPQGSGYEQYF. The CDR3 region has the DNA TGTGCCAGCGGACCACAGGGGAGCGGCTACGAGCAGTACTTC.

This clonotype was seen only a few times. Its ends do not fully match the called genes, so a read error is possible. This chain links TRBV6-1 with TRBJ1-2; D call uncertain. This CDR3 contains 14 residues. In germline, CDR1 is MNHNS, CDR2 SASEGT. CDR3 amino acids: CASTRTGLSYGNTF. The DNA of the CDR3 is TGTGCCAGCACCCGTACTGGATTATCCTATGGCAACACCTTC.

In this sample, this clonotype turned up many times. CDR3 loop: CASSPRGGKGTEAFF. CDR3 sequence (DNA): TGTGCCAGCTCACCAAGAGGGGGGAAAGGCACTGAAGCTTTCTTT. This chain joins TRBV18 and TRBJ1-1; TRBD1 might be the D (6 bases). Trimming cost V 2 bases and J 4 bases, with 14 bases left between them. The CDR3 contains 15 residues. Germline V gene lookup returns CDR1 KGHSH and CDR2 LQKENI.

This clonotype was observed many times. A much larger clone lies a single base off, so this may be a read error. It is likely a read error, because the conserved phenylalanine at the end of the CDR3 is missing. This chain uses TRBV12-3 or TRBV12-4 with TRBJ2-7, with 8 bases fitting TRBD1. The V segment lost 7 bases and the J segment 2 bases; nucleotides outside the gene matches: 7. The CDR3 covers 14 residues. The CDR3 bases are TGTGCCAGCACCCGGGACAGGAGGGCCTACGAGCAGTACCTC. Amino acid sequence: CASTRDRRAYEQYL.

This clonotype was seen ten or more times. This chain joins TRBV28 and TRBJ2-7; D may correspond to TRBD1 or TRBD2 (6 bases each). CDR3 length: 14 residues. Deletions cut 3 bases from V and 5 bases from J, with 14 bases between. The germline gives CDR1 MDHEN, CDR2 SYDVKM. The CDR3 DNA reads TGTGCCAGCAGTTTGGGGGGCAGGGGCAACGAGCAGTACTTC. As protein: CASSLGGRGNEQYF.

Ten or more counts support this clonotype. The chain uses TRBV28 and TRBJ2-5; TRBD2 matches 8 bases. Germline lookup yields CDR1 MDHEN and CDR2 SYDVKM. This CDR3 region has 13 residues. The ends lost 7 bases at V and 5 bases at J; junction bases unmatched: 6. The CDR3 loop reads CASKISGGETQYF. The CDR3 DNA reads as TGTGCCAGCAAAATTTCGGGGGGGGAGACCCAGTACTTC.

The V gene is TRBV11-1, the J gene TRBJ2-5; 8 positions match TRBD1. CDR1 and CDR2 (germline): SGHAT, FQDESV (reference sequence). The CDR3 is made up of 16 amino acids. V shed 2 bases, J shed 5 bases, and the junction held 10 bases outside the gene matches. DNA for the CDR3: TGTGCCAGCAGCTTACGTAGGACAGGGTCATTGGAGACCCAGTACTTC. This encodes CASSLRRTGSLETQYF.

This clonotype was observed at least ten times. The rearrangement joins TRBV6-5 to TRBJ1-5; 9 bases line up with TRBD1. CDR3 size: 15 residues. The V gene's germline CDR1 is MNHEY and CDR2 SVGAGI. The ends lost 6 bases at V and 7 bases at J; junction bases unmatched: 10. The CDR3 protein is CASSQGQGEGQPQHF. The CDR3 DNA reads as TGTGCCAGCAGCCAGGGACAGGGCGAGGGACAGCCCCAGCATTTT.

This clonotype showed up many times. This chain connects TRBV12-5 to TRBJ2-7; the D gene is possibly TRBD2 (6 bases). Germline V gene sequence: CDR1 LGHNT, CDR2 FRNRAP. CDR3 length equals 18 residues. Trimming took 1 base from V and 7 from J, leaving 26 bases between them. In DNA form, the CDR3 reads TGTGCTAGTGGTTTGGATCTATCAACTAGCCTTTGGGCGGGGGAGCAGTACTTC. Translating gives CASGLDLSTSLWAGEQYF.

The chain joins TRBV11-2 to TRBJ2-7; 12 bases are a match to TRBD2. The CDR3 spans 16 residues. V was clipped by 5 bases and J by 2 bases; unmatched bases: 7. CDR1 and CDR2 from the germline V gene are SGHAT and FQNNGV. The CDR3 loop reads CASSAALAGGPYEQYF. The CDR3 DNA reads TGTGCCAGCAGCGCCGCCCTAGCGGGAGGGCCCTACGAGCAGTACTTC.

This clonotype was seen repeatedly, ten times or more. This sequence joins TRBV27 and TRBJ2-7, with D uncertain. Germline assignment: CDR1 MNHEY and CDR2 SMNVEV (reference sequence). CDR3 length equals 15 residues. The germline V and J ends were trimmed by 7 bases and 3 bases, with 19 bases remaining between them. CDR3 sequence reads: CASKLRSTSVYEQYF. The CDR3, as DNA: TGTGCCAGCAAGTTAAGGAGTACGAGTGTCTACGAGCAGTACTTC.

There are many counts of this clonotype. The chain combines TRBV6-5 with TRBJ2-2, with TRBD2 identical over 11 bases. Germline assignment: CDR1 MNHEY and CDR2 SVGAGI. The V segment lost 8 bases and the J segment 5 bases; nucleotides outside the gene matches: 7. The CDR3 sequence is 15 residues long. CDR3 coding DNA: TGTGCCAGCGGTAGCGGGAGGGGGGAGACCGGGGAGCTGTTTTTT. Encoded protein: CASGSGRGETGELFF.

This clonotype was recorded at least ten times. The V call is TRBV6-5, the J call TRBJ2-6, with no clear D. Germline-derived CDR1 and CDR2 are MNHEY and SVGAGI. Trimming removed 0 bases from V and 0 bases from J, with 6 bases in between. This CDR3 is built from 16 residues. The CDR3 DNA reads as TGTGCCAGCAGTTACTCCGGGCTCTCTGGGGCCAACGTCCTGACTTTC. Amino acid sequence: CASSYSGLSGANVLTF.

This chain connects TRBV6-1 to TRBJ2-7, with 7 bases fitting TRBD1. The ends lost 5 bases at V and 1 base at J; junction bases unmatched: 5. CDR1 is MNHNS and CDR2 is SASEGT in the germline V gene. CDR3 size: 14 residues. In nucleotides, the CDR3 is TGTGCCAGCAGTACCCTGACAGGGTCCTACGAGCAGTACTTC. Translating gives CASSTLTGSYEQYF.

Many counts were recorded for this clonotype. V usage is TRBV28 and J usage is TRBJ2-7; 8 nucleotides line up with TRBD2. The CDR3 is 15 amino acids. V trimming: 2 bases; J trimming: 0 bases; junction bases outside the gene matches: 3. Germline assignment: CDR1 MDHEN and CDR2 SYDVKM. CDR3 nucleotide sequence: TGTGCCAGCAGTTTAAGCGGGAGAAGCTCCTACGAGCAGTACTTC. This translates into CASSLSGRSSYEQYF.

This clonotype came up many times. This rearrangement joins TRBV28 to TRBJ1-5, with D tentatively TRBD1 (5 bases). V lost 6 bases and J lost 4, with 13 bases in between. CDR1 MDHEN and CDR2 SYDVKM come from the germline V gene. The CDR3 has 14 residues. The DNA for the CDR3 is TGTGCCAGCAGCCCGGGGACGGTTAATCAGCCCCAGCATTTT. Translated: CASSPGTVNQPQHF.

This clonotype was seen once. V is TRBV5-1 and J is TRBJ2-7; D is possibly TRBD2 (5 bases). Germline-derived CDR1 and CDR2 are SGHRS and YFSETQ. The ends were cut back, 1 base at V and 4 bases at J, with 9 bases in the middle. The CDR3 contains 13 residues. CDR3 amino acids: CASSLTSMYEQYF. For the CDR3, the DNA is TGCGCCAGCAGCTTGACTAGTATGTACGAGCAGTACTTC.

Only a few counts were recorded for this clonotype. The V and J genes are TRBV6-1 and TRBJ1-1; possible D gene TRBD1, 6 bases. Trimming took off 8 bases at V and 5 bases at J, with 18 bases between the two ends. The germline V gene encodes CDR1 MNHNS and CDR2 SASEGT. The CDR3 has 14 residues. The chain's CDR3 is CASAVPGVLTEAFF. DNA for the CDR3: TGTGCCAGCGCGGTGCCAGGGGTTTTGACTGAAGCTTTCTTT.

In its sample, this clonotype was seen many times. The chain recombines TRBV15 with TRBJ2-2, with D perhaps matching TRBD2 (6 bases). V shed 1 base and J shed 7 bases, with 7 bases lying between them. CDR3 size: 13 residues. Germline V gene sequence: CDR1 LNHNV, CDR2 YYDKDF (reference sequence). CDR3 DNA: TGTGCCACCAGCAGAGTTAGCGGCGGGGAGCTGTTTTTT. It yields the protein CATSRVSGGELFF. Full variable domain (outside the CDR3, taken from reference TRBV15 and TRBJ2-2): DAMVIQNPRYQVTQFGKPVTLSCSQTLNHNVMYWYQQKSSQAPKLLFHYYDKDFNNEADTPDNFQSRRPNTSFCFLDIRSPGLGDTAMYLCATSRVSGGELFFGEGSRLTVL.

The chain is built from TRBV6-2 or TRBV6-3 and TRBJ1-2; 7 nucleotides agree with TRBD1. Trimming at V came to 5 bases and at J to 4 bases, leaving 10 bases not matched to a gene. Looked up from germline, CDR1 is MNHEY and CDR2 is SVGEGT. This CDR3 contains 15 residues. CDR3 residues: CASSDWGQILYGYTF. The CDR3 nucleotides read TGTGCCAGCAGTGACTGGGGACAGATACTCTATGGCTACACCTTC.

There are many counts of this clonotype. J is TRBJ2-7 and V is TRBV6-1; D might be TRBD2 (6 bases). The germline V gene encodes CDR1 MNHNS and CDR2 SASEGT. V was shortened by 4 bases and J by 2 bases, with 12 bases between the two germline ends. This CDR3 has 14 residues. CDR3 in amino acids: CASSARDWTYEQYF. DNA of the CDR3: TGTGCCAGCAGTGCCCGGGACTGGACCTACGAGCAGTACTTC.

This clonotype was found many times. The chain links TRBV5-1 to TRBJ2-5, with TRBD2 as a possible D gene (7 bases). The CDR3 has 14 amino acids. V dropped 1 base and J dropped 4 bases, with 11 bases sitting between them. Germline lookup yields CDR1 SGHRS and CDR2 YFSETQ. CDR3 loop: CASSLSGGRETQYF. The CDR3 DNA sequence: TGCGCCAGCAGCTTGTCGGGGGGCCGAGAGACCCAGTACTTC.